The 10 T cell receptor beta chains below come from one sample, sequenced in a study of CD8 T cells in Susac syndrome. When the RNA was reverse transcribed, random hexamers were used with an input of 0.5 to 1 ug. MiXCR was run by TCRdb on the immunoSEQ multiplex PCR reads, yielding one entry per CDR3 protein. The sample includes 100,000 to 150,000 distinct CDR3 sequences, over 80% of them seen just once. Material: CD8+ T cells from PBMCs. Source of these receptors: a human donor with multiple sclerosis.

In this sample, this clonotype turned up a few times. CDR3 sequence reads: CASSIGQGVGTEAFF. The CDR3 DNA reads TGTGCCAGTAGTATTGGCCAGGGCGTGGGGACTGAAGCTTTCTTT. The chain uses TRBV19 and TRBJ1-1, with TRBD1 as a possible D gene (5 bases). CDR3 size: 15 residues. Looked up from germline, CDR1 is LNHDA and CDR2 is SQIVND (reference sequence). Between the trimmed V and J ends, which lost 3 bases and 5 bases, there was a span of 16 bases. Variable domain in full (rest from reference TRBV19 and TRBJ1-1): DGGITQSPKYLFRKEGQNVTLSCEQNLNHDAMYWYRQDPGQGLRLIYYSQIVNDFQKGDIAEGYSVSREKKESFPLTVTSAQKNPTAFYLCASSIGQGVGTEAFFGQGTRLTVV.

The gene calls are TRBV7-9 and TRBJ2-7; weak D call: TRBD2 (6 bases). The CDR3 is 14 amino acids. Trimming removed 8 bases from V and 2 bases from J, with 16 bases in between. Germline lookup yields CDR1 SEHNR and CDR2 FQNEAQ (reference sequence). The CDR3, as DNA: TGTGCCAGCGCCGGGACTCCTCAGGCCTACGAGCAGTACGTC. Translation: CASAGTPQAYEQYV.

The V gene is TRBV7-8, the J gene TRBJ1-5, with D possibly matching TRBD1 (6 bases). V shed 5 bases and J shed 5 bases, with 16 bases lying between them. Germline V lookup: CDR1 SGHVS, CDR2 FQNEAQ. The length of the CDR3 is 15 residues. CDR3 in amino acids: CASSRNRVGYQPQHF. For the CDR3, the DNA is TGTGCCAGCAGCCGGAACAGGGTGGGCTATCAGCCCCAGCATTTT.

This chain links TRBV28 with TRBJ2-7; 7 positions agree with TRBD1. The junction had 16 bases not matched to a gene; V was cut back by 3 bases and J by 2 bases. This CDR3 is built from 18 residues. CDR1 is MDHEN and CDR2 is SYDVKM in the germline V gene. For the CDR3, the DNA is TGTGCCAGCAGTTTTCGGACAGGAGGTTTAGTCGATCCCTACGAGCAGTACTTC. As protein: CASSFRTGGLVDPYEQYF.

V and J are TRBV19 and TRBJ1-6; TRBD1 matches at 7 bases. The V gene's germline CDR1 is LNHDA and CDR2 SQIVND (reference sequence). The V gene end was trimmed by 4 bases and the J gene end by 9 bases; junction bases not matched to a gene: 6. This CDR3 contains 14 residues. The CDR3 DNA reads TGTGCCAGTAGTACCAGGGACAGAATTTCACCCCTCCACTTT. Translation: CASSTRDRISPLHF.

The DNA for the CDR3 is TGTGCCACCAGTGACCGCGGGACTACCCTATACAATGAGCAGTTCTTC. This codes for CATSDRGTTLYNEQFF. V and J are TRBV24-1 and TRBJ2-1; 7 bases agree with TRBD2. Germline V gives CDR1 KGHDR, CDR2 SFDVKD. V trimming: 4 bases; J trimming: 4 bases; junction bases outside the gene matches: 9. The CDR3 has 16 residues.

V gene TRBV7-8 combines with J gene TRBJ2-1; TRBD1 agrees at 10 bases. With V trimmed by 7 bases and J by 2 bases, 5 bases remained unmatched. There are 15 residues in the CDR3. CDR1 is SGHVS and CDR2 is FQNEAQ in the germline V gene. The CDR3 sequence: CASTSDRGPYNEQFF. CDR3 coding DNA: TGTGCCAGCACCTCAGACAGGGGGCCCTACAATGAGCAGTTCTTC.

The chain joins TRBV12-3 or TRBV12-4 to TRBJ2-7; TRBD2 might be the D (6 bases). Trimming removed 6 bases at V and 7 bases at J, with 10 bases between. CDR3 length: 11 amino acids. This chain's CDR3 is CASRDGGEQYF. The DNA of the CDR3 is TGTGCCAGCAGGGATGGAGGGGAGCAGTACTTC.

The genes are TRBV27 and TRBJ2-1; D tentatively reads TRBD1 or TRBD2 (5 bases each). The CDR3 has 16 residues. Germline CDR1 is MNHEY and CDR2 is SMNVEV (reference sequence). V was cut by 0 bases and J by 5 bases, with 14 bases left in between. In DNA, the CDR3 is TGTGCCAGCAGTTTATCCTCCGGGACCCCTAACAATGAGCAGTTCTTC. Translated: CASSLSSGTPNNEQFF.

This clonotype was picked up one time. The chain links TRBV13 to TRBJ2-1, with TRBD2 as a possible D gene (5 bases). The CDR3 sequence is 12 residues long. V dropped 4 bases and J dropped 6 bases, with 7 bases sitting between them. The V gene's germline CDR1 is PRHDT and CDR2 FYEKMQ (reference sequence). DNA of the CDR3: TGTGCCAGCAGCTCTACTAGCAATGAGCAGTTCTTC. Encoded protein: CASSSTSNEQFF.